Following are 4 T cell receptor beta chains from one sample sequenced in a study of cytomegalovirus exposure and HLA in healthy donors. This PCR relied on a set of 60 Vbeta primers and 13 Jbeta primers. Data came from immunoSEQ multiplex PCR; TCRdb stores just in-frame clones and leaves some out. Its table records approximately 150,000 clones. What was sequenced was PBMCs. The source of these receptors is a woman aged 45-59 years in good health and CMV-seronegative.

The chain employs TRBV9 and TRBJ1-3; tentatively, D is TRBD1 (6 bases). V shed 2 bases and J shed 2 bases, with 11 bases lying between them. CDR1 and CDR2 from the germline V gene are SGDLS and YYNGEE. This CDR3 spans 15 amino acids. CDR3: CASSVATGTGNTIYF. The CDR3 DNA reads as TGTGCCAGCAGCGTGGCAACAGGGACTGGAAACACCATATATTTT.

This chain links TRBV13 with TRBJ2-4; TRBD1 might be the D (7 bases). Germline V CDR1 and CDR2: PRHDT, FYEKMQ (reference sequence). The V end was cut by 5 bases, the J end by 0 bases, with 14 bases between. The CDR3 extends over 16 amino acids. The CDR3, as DNA: TGTGCCAGCAGCCTCCCAGGGGGGCAAGCCAAAAACATTCAGTACTTC. Encoded protein: CASSLPGGQAKNIQYF. Using reference TRBV13 and TRBJ2-4 for the parts outside the CDR3, the full variable domain is AAGVIQSPRHLIKEKRETATLKCYPIPRHDTVYWYQQGPGQDPQFLISFYEKMQSDKGSIPDRFSAQQFSDYHSELNMSSLELGDSALYFCASSLPGGQAKNIQYFGAGTRLSVL.

The chain links TRBV4-3 to TRBJ2-5, with 10 bases aligning to TRBD2. The end of the DNA aligns better with TRBJ2-7, so the J call may be wrong. This CDR3 is built from 17 residues. CDR1 is LGHNA and CDR2 is YSLEER in the germline V gene. The CDR3 DNA reads TGCGCCAGCAGCCTGGAACCTAGCGGGAGAGCCTTGTACGAGCAGTACTTC. Protein sequence: CASSLEPSGRALYEQYF.

This CDR3 is CASSPPPAASYEQYF. The CDR3 region has the DNA TGTGCCAGCAGTCCCCCCCCCGCGGCGTCCTACGAGCAGTACTTC. The chain links TRBV6-5 to TRBJ2-7, with D uncertain. Looked up from germline, CDR1 is MNHEY and CDR2 is SVGAGI. The CDR3 contains 15 residues. V was cut by 5 bases and J by 1 base, with 15 bases left in between.